This entry lists 18 T cell receptor beta chains sequenced from one sample in a study of T-cell reconstitution after alpha-beta-depleted transplantation in children. A TCRbeta library incorporating unique molecular identifiers was prepared. TCRdb analysed the PCR reads with MiXCR anew, one entry per CDR3 protein. Of about 400,000 distinct CDR3 sequences listed, around 15% were seen once; the top ten hold around 28%. Sequencing was performed on PBMCs, mostly from graft donor cells, taken 360 days after TCRalphabeta/CD19-depleted stem cell transplant. These receptors all stem from a boy under two years old who had a stem cell transplant for Wiskott-Aldrich syndrome, so the T cells may come from the graft donor.

This clonotype came up a few times. The V gene is TRBV12-3 or TRBV12-4, the J gene TRBJ2-7, with D maybe TRBD2 (5 bases). Trimming left V 6 bases short and J 7 bases short, with 22 bases between. The CDR3 spans 15 residues. The CDR3 DNA reads as TGTGCCAGCAGCCCCGCGGGCAGGAAAGTAGATGAGCAGTACTTC. As protein: CASSPAGRKVDEQYF.

The rearrangement uses TRBV3-1 and TRBJ2-7, with D possibly TRBD2 on 6 matching bases. Germline V CDR1 and CDR2: LGHDT, YNNKEL (reference sequence). The V gene lost 3 bases and the J gene lost 7 bases, with 10 bases spanning the gap. This CDR3 comprises 12 residues. For the CDR3, the DNA is TGTGCCAGCAGCCAGGGAGGACGGGAGCAGTACTTC. Protein sequence: CASSQGGREQYF.

This clonotype was recorded a few times. V gene TRBV12-3 or TRBV12-4 combines with J gene TRBJ2-2, with 7 bases identical to TRBD2. CDR3 length: 16 amino acids. V was clipped by 7 bases and J by 6 bases; unmatched bases: 14. CDR3 region: CASNPMGRGRAGELFF. CDR3 nucleotides: TGTGCCAGCAATCCAATGGGGAGGGGTAGAGCCGGGGAGCTGTTTTTT.

The chain joins TRBV24-1 to TRBJ2-2; 10 positions match TRBD2. Germline assignment: CDR1 KGHDR and CDR2 SFDVKD. The CDR3 runs to 16 residues. The V gene end was trimmed by 2 bases and the J gene end by 5 bases; junction bases not matched to a gene: 4. This chain's CDR3 is CATSDSGLALTGELFF. The DNA of the CDR3 is TGTGCCACCAGTGATTCGGGACTAGCGTTAACCGGGGAGCTGTTTTTT.

This clonotype was picked up many times. This chain joins TRBV12-3 or TRBV12-4 and TRBJ1-4; D is uncertain. The CDR3 runs to 15 residues. Trimming stripped 5 bases from V and 5 bases from J, with 15 bases between. The CDR3 nucleotides are TGTGCCAGCAGTCCGTATTCGGGTGGGAATGAAAAACTGTTTTTT. Protein sequence: CASSPYSGGNEKLFF.

This chain joins TRBV5-1 and TRBJ2-1; 8 nucleotides agree with TRBD2. V lost 4 bases to trimming and J lost 7 bases; unmatched junction nucleotides: 7. The CDR3 has 14 amino acids. Germline V gene data show CDR1 as SGHRS and CDR2 as YFSETQ. DNA of the CDR3: TGCGCCAGCAGCCGGGAGGGCCTAGCGAATGAGCAGTTCTTC. This sequence encodes CASSREGLANEQFF.

V and J are TRBV28 and TRBJ2-1; 8 bases align to TRBD2. From germline, CDR1 is MDHEN and CDR2 SYDVKM. CDR3 size: 15 residues. With 7 bases clipped from V and 9 bases from J, the junction kept 14 bases outside the gene matches. As DNA, the CDR3 is TGTGCCAGCAACGAGGGGACTAGACGGGATGGTGAGCAGTTCTTC. Translated, it gives CASNEGTRRDGEQFF. The whole variable domain, remainder taken from reference TRBV28 and TRBJ2-1, is DVKVTQSSRYLVKRTGEKVFLECVQDMDHENMFWYRQDPGLGLRLIYFSYDVKMKEKGDIPEGYSVSREKKERFSLILESASTNQTSMYLCASNEGTRRDGEQFFGPGTRLTVL.

Only one count was recorded for this clonotype. This sequence joins TRBV2 and TRBJ2-7, with 9 bases that match TRBD1. V gave up 2 bases and J gave up 7 bases; unmatched junction bases: 15. The CDR3 runs 17 residues. The germline V gene encodes CDR1 SNHLY and CDR2 FYNNEI. CDR3 sequence: CASSETVSRDRALEQYF. The CDR3 DNA follows: TGTGCCAGCAGTGAAACGGTTTCTAGGGACAGGGCTCTAGAGCAGTACTTC.

V gene TRBV20-1 combines with J gene TRBJ2-7; TRBD1 agrees at 7 bases. V was clipped by 4 bases and J by 3 bases; unmatched bases: 9. The CDR3 has 14 residues. The germline CDR1 and CDR2 sequences are DFQATT and SNEGSKA (reference sequence). This CDR3 is CSAKQGKEVYEQYF. The CDR3 region has the DNA TGCAGTGCTAAACAGGGGAAGGAGGTCTACGAGCAGTACTTC.

The rearrangement uses TRBV4-1 and TRBJ2-7; 9 bases fit TRBD1. Germline V CDR1 and CDR2: MGHRA, YSYEKL. CDR3 length equals 14 residues. V shed 4 bases, J shed 6 bases, and the junction held 7 bases outside the gene matches. This chain's CDR3 is CASSLRDRVTEQYF. CDR3 nucleotides: TGCGCCAGCAGCCTCCGGGACAGGGTTACCGAGCAGTACTTC.

The chain is built from TRBV29-1 and TRBJ1-2; D unresolved. The CDR3 length is 11 residues. V dropped 5 bases and J dropped 5 bases, with 9 bases sitting between them. The germline gives CDR1 SQVTM, CDR2 ANQGSEA. The CDR3 DNA reads TGCAGCGTTTCCCGGGGTTATGGCTACACCTTC. Translating it yields CSVSRGYGYTF.

The chain links TRBV12-3 or TRBV12-4 to TRBJ2-1; no firm D call. V lost 1 base and J 9 bases, leaving 19 bases between the germline ends. This CDR3 is built from 16 residues. The CDR3 here is CASSLVVDLFKGEQFF. CDR3 nucleotide sequence: TGTGCCAGCAGTTTAGTAGTCGACCTCTTTAAGGGTGAGCAGTTCTTC.

The CDR3: CSVFTGEGSLNQPQHF. The CDR3 DNA reads as TGCAGCGTTTTTACAGGGGAGGGTTCCCTCAATCAGCCCCAGCATTTT. V gene TRBV29-1 combines with J gene TRBJ1-5, with 7 bases lining up with TRBD1. Trimming removed 5 bases from V and 3 bases from J; junction bases left unmatched: 13. The CDR3 spans 16 residues. In germline, CDR1 is SQVTM, CDR2 ANQGSEA.

This clonotype was picked up a small number of times. CDR3 region: CASSGQLGYEQYF. The CDR3 DNA is TGTGCCAGCAGCGGACAGCTCGGGTACGAGCAGTACTTC. The V call is TRBV2, the J call TRBJ2-7; tentative D call: TRBD1 (6 bases). Trimming cost V 6 bases and J 4 bases, with 13 bases left between them. This CDR3 has 13 residues. The germline V gene encodes CDR1 SNHLY and CDR2 FYNNEI.

J is TRBJ2-3 and V is TRBV7-9; 9 bases align to TRBD1. Germline V gene lookup returns CDR1 SEHNR and CDR2 FQNEAQ (reference sequence). The CDR3 spans 17 residues. Germline trimming cut 3 bases from V and 4 bases from J; bases unmatched to any gene: 11. CDR3 residues: CASSFSSGQGVSDTQYF. For the CDR3, the DNA is TGTGCCAGCAGCTTTTCCTCGGGACAGGGCGTATCAGATACGCAGTATTTT.

V is TRBV5-1 and J is TRBJ2-3; 12 bases are a match to TRBD2. The CDR3 length is 16 residues. With V trimmed by 2 bases and J by 3 bases, 4 bases remained unmatched. Germline V gene data show CDR1 as SGHRS and CDR2 as YFSETQ. DNA for the CDR3: TGCGCCAGCAGCTTCGGACTAGCGGGGTATACAGATACGCAGTATTTT. Translating gives CASSFGLAGYTDTQYF. The entire variable domain, with the rest obtained from reference TRBV5-1 and TRBJ2-3, is as follows: KAGVTQTPRYLIKTRGQQVTLSCSPISGHRSVSWYQQTPGQGLQFLFEYFSETQRNKGNFPGRFSGRQFSNSRSEMNVSTLELGDSALYLCASSFGLAGYTDTQYFGPGTRLTVL.

The chain employs TRBV24-1 and TRBJ2-7; 7 nucleotides line up with TRBD2. The CDR3 loop spans 15 amino acids. Trimming at V came to 4 bases and at J to 5 bases, leaving 10 bases not matched to a gene. Germline V lookup: CDR1 KGHDR, CDR2 SFDVKD. CDR3 region: CATSEAGVRSDEQYF. The CDR3 DNA sequence: TGTGCCACCAGTGAGGCGGGAGTGCGGAGTGACGAGCAGTACTTC.

In its sample, this clonotype was seen a few times. This rearrangement joins TRBV4-2 to TRBJ2-3; 11 bases agree with TRBD2. Germline values: CDR1 LGHNA, CDR2 YNFKEQ. Trimming at V came to 1 base and at J to 4 bases, leaving 4 bases not matched to a gene. This CDR3 has 16 amino acids. CDR3 DNA sequence: TGTGCCAGCAGCCAAGGACTAGCGGGGAGCGCAGATACGCAGTATTTT. This gives the protein CASSQGLAGSADTQYF.